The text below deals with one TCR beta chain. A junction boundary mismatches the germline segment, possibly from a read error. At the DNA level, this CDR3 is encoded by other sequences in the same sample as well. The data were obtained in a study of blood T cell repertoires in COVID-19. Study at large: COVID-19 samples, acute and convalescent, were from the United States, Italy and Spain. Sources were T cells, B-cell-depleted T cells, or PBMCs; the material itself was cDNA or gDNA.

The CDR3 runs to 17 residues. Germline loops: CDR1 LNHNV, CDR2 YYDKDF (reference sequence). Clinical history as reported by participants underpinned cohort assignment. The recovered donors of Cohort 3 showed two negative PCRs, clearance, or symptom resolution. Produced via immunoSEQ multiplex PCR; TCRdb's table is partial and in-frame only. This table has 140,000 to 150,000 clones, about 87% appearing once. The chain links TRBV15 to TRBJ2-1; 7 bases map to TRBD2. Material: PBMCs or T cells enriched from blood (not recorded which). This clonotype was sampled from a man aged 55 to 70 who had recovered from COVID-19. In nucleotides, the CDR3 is TGCGCCACCAGCAGAGATTGGGGGGGGAGAGGAAAAAATGAGCAGTTCTTC. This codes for CATSRDWGGRGKNEQFF. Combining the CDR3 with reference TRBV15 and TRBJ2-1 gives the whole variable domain DAMVIQNPRYQVTQFGKPVTLSCSQTLNHNVMYWYQQKSSQAPKLLFHYYDKDFNNEADTPDNFQSRRPNTSFCFLDIRSPGLGDTAMYLCATSRDWGGRGKNEQFFGPGTRLTVL.